This T cell receptor (beta chain) is drawn from a study of blood T cell repertoires in COVID-19. Allocation to cohorts depended on clinical history reported by the participants. The protocol was immunoSEQ multiplex PCR, while the TCRdb copy is restricted to in-frame clones and leaves out a portion. Of around 160,000 clones in the sample, roughly 82% were seen once. The sequence came from a man in his fifties or sixties who had recovered from COVID-19. The material sequenced was PBMCs or T cells enriched from blood (not recorded which).

For the CDR3, the DNA is TGTGCCACCAGTGACAGGACAGGCAGCTCCTACGAGCAGTACTTC. Amino acids: CATSDRTGSSYEQYF. J is TRBJ2-7 and V is TRBV24-1; 7 nucleotides align to TRBD1. The junction had 5 bases not matched to a gene; V was cut back by 4 bases and J by 0 bases. The CDR3 consists of 15 residues. Germline lookup yields CDR1 KGHDR and CDR2 SFDVKD.